The 24 T cell receptor beta chains below were found in one sample sequenced in a study of T cell changes during pregnancy in multiple sclerosis. Measured with immunoSEQ multiplex PCR; TCRdb has only the in-frame clones, and not every one. This sample carries approximately 99,000 clones, around 93% of them seen once, and the ten largest clones take almost 1%. The sequences come from peripheral blood, collected after pregnancy. The receptor set was obtained from a female donor with multiple sclerosis, enrolled in a pregnancy study.

The CDR3 sequence: CASSLAPDRVGEQYF. CDR3 DNA sequence: TGCGCCAGCAGCTTGGCCCCGGACAGGGTGGGCGAGCAGTACTTC. The rearrangement joins TRBV5-1 to TRBJ2-7; TRBD1 agrees at 8 bases. This CDR3 contains 15 residues. Germline assignment: CDR1 SGHRS and CDR2 YFSETQ. J gave up 6 bases and V 0 bases, and 8 bases lay outside the gene matches.

The chain carries TRBV5-1 and TRBJ2-1; D is uncertain. V lost 4 bases to trimming and J lost 7 bases, with 9 bases between them. The CDR3 is 12 amino acids. Germline assignment: CDR1 SGHRS and CDR2 YFSETQ. This CDR3 reads CASSPHVNEQFF. CDR3 in DNA: TGCGCCAGCAGCCCACATGTAAATGAGCAGTTCTTC.

This clone occurred a few times. The chain links TRBV7-9 to TRBJ1-2, with 7 bases fitting TRBD1. V was pared by 3 bases and J by 8 bases, with 3 bases of the junction left unmatched. The germline CDR1 and CDR2 sequences are SEHNR and FQNEAQ (reference sequence). This CDR3 comprises 12 residues. The CDR3 DNA is TGTGCCAGCAGCTTTAACAGGGGCGGCTACACCTTC. Translated: CASSFNRGGYTF.

This sequence joins TRBV11-2 and TRBJ2-1; TRBD2 matches 15 bases. V gave up 5 bases and J gave up 5 bases; unmatched junction bases: 10. Germline V gene lookup returns CDR1 SGHAT and CDR2 FQNNGV. This CDR3 spans 18 amino acids. The CDR3 is CASSLRTSGRALDNEQFF. The CDR3 DNA is TGTGCCAGCAGCCTCCGGACTAGCGGGAGGGCCCTGGACAATGAGCAGTTCTTC.

The V call is TRBV19, the J call TRBJ1-1; possible D gene TRBD1, 6 bases. V was clipped by 3 bases and J by 5 bases, with 13 bases between them. Per the germline V gene, CDR1 is LNHDA and CDR2 is SQIVND (reference sequence). The CDR3 length is 14 residues. The DNA for the CDR3 is TGTGCCAGTAGTATCGGACAGCTACGAACTGAAGCTTTCTTT. Translating it yields CASSIGQLRTEAFF.

V gene TRBV7-6 combines with J gene TRBJ2-2; 15 nucleotides agree with TRBD2. The CDR3 spans 17 residues. V was pared by 5 bases and J by 4 bases, with 5 bases of the junction left unmatched. Germline V gene sequence: CDR1 SGHVS, CDR2 FNYEAQ. CDR3 nucleotide sequence: TGTGCCAGCAGCCGTAGGGGACTAGCGGGAGGCACCGGGGAGCTGTTTTTT. This codes for CASSRRGLAGGTGELFF.

This clone was seen only once. V and J are TRBV9 and TRBJ2-4; 8 bases fit TRBD2. The CDR3 covers 18 residues. V shed 0 bases, J shed 6 bases, and the junction held 14 bases outside the gene matches. Looked up from germline, CDR1 is SGDLS and CDR2 is YYNGEE. CDR3 in DNA: TGTGCCAGCAGCGTAGGGCAGGGGAGGGGACTAGGGCCAAACATTCAGTACTTC. Its translation is CASSVGQGRGLGPNIQYF.

V and J are TRBV15 and TRBJ1-2, with TRBD1 matching over 7 bases. Germline-derived CDR1 and CDR2 are LNHNV and YYDKDF (reference sequence). The trim removed 4 bases at V and 0 bases at J, leaving 5 bases unmatched. This CDR3 contains 15 residues. CDR3 nucleotide sequence: TGTGCCACCAGCAAAGACAGGGCTCCTAACTATGGCTACACCTTC. This translates into CATSKDRAPNYGYTF.

The chain carries TRBV28 and TRBJ1-5, with no clear D. The CDR3 consists of 14 residues. In germline, CDR1 is MDHEN, CDR2 SYDVKM. V shed 1 base and J shed 2 bases, with 6 bases lying between them. The CDR3 region is CASSLFPGNQPQHF. The CDR3 DNA is TGTGCCAGCAGTTTATTTCCTGGCAATCAGCCCCAGCATTTT.

This chain links TRBV7-8 with TRBJ2-1, with D perhaps TRBD2 (5 bases). This CDR3 region has 15 residues. The ends were cut back, 3 bases at V and 5 bases at J, with 14 bases in the middle. Germline V gene data show CDR1 as SGHVS and CDR2 as FQNEAQ. CDR3 region: CASSFPGSLNNEQFF. The CDR3 DNA is TGTGCCAGCAGCTTCCCGGGGTCCCTGAACAATGAGCAGTTCTTC.

This clone came up once. The chain is built from TRBV4-1 and TRBJ1-2, with a tentative D call TRBD1 (5 bases). Trimming shortened V by 6 bases and J by 0 bases, and 14 bases separated the two germline ends. Looked up from germline, CDR1 is MGHRA and CDR2 is YSYEKL. This CDR3 spans 15 amino acids. The CDR3 spells CASRRQSYTNYGYTF. DNA of the CDR3: TGCGCCAGCAGGAGACAGAGCTATACTAACTATGGCTACACCTTC.

V usage is TRBV28 and J usage is TRBJ1-2; possible D gene TRBD1, 6 bases. Germline V CDR1 and CDR2: MDHEN, SYDVKM. The CDR3 loop spans 17 amino acids. Trimming left V 4 bases short and J 4 bases short, with 22 bases between. The CDR3 region has the DNA TGTGCCAGCAGTTCCTCTACCTCCCCGGACAGCTCCTATGGCTACACCTTC. Amino acids: CASSSSTSPDSSYGYTF.

CDR3 in DNA: TGTGCCAGCAGCACGGAGATGATTGAAAAACTGTTTTTT. It specifies CASSTEMIEKLFF. V gene TRBV7-8 combines with J gene TRBJ1-4; D remains unclear. V lost 5 bases, J lost 7 bases, and 11 bases lay in between. Germline V gene sequence: CDR1 SGHVS, CDR2 FQNEAQ. The CDR3 length is 13 residues.

The chain recombines TRBV5-1 with TRBJ1-1, with TRBD1 matching 8 bases. V was clipped by 7 bases and J by 5 bases; unmatched bases: 10. Germline-derived CDR1 and CDR2 are SGHRS and YFSETQ. The CDR3 loop spans 14 amino acids. This CDR3 is CASAPRQGRTEAFF. CDR3 sequence (DNA): TGCGCCAGCGCCCCTAGACAGGGGAGGACTGAAGCTTTCTTT.

The chain employs TRBV9 and TRBJ2-7; TRBD1 agrees at 8 bases. This CDR3 has 17 residues. V shed 0 bases and J 4 bases; nucleotides not matched to a gene: 12. Germline loops: CDR1 SGDLS, CDR2 YYNGEE. The chain's CDR3 is CASSVAAGGQARYEQYF. The CDR3 bases are TGTGCCAGCAGCGTAGCGGCCGGGGGACAGGCGAGATACGAGCAGTACTTC.

V gene TRBV7-2 combines with J gene TRBJ2-1; 9 bases agree with TRBD1. CDR3 size: 16 residues. Germline V gene lookup returns CDR1 SGHTA and CDR2 FQGNSA. The V gene end was trimmed by 1 base and the J gene end by 4 bases; junction bases not matched to a gene: 5. CDR3 amino acids: CASSLDGGTGYNEQFF. As DNA, the CDR3 is TGTGCCAGCAGCTTAGATGGTGGGACAGGGTACAATGAGCAGTTCTTC.

V and J are TRBV7-6 and TRBJ2-7; TRBD2 agrees at 8 bases. The ends lost 4 bases at V and 2 bases at J; junction bases unmatched: 13. Germline CDR1 and CDR2: SGHVS and FNYEAQ. The CDR3 has 17 residues. For the CDR3, the DNA is TGTGCCAGCAGCTCCCCTGGATTCCTAGCGGGCCCCTACGAGCAGTACTTC. Its protein is CASSSPGFLAGPYEQYF.

The V call is TRBV6-5, the J call TRBJ2-7, with D perhaps matching TRBD1 (6 bases). Between the trimmed V and J ends, which lost 6 bases and 0 bases, there was a span of 12 bases. Per the germline V gene, CDR1 is MNHEY and CDR2 is SVGAGI. The CDR3 sequence is 14 residues long. The chain's CDR3 is CASRDRFPSYEQYF. The CDR3 bases are TGTGCCAGCAGAGACAGGTTCCCCTCCTACGAGCAGTACTTC.

The CDR3: CASSEKGQGYREQYF. In DNA form, the CDR3 reads TGTGCCAGCAGTGAAAAGGGGCAGGGTTATCGCGAGCAGTACTTC. The chain joins TRBV6-1 to TRBJ2-7, with D perhaps matching TRBD1 (5 bases). The CDR3 is 15 residues long. CDR1 and CDR2 from the germline V gene are MNHNS and SASEGT. Trimming left V 2 bases short and J 6 bases short, with 17 bases between.

The chain employs TRBV7-2 and TRBJ2-1; 9 nucleotides line up with TRBD2. V trimming: 1 base; J trimming: 4 bases; junction bases outside the gene matches: 2. CDR3 length equals 15 residues. Per the germline V gene, CDR1 is SGHTA and CDR2 is FQGNSA. The CDR3 loop is CASSLGTSVYNEQFF. The CDR3 DNA reads as TGTGCCAGCAGCTTAGGGACTAGCGTGTACAATGAGCAGTTCTTC.

The rearrangement uses TRBV5-1 and TRBJ1-2; 11 bases are a match to TRBD1. The ends lost 4 bases at V and 5 bases at J; junction bases unmatched: 4. Germline CDR1 and CDR2: SGHRS and YFSETQ. The CDR3 spans 14 residues. CDR3 in amino acids: CASSPGTGGYGYTF. For the CDR3, the DNA is TGCGCCAGCAGCCCCGGGACAGGGGGATATGGCTACACCTTC.

V is TRBV18 and J is TRBJ2-3; D call uncertain. CDR1 KGHSH and CDR2 LQKENI come from the germline V gene. The ends were cut back, 3 bases at V and 1 base at J, with 8 bases in the middle. The CDR3 has 14 amino acids. The CDR3 sequence: CASSPLLGTDTQYF. CDR3 bases: TGTGCCAGCTCACCCCTTCTAGGCACAGATACGCAGTATTTT.

The rearrangement joins TRBV27 to TRBJ2-2, with D maybe TRBD1 (6 bases). Trimming left V 7 bases short and J 0 bases short, with 21 bases between. CDR1 and CDR2 (germline): MNHEY, SMNVEV (reference sequence). The CDR3 has 18 residues. CDR3 sequence (DNA): TGTGCCAGCAAGGGCAGGGGCGCCCTCGGCTCGAACACCGGGGAGCTGTTTTTT. Translated, it gives CASKGRGALGSNTGELFF.

The chain uses TRBV2 and TRBJ1-4; no reliable D call. V was cut by 6 bases and J by 0 bases, with 11 bases left in between. The CDR3 runs 15 residues. Germline values: CDR1 SNHLY, CDR2 FYNNEI. The DNA for the CDR3 is TGTGCCAGCAGCCCGCGGAGAGCAACTAATGAAAAACTGTTTTTT. Translating gives CASSPRRATNEKLFF.